These 9 T cell receptor beta chains share one sample of origin, sequenced in a study of shared clonotypes between healthy human individuals. Clones were read by immunoSEQ multiplex PCR, and TCRdb kept only the in-frame ones, dropping some. The sample yields about half a million clones, around 80% seen once. The specimen sequenced was PBMCs. The receptors come from a middle-aged woman in good health. Some clones in this sample may be carry-over from other donors' samples.

V and J are TRBV29-1 and TRBJ2-6; no clear D gene. V dropped 3 bases and J dropped 0 bases, with 6 bases sitting between them. There are 14 residues in the CDR3. The germline CDR1 and CDR2 sequences are SQVTM and ANQGSEA. Here the CDR3 reads CSVDDGSGANVLTF. The CDR3 nucleotides read TGCAGCGTTGATGATGGCTCTGGGGCCAACGTCCTGACTTTC.

This clone was detected only once. The same CDR3 is also encoded by other DNA sequences in this sample. V and J are TRBV5-1 and TRBJ2-7; 13 bases fit TRBD2. The CDR3 runs to 15 residues. The germline CDR1 and CDR2 sequences are SGHRS and YFSETQ. V shed 2 bases and J 4 bases; nucleotides not matched to a gene: 3. CDR3 sequence: CASSLGLAGAYEQYF. CDR3 in DNA: TGCGCCAGCAGCTTAGGACTAGCGGGAGCGTACGAGCAGTACTTC.

The chain joins TRBV5-4 to TRBJ1-3; D is possibly TRBD1 (5 bases). The length of the CDR3 is 14 residues. Germline assignment: CDR1 SGHNT and CDR2 YYREEE (reference sequence). Trimming took off 5 bases at V and 3 bases at J, with 12 bases between the two ends. The CDR3, as DNA: TGTGCCAGCAGAACGTGGGGACGTGGAAACACCATATATTTT. This encodes CASRTWGRGNTIYF. The whole variable domain, filled in from reference TRBV5-4 and TRBJ1-3, reads ETGVTQSPTHLIKTRGQQVTLRCSSQSGHNTVSWYQQALGQGPQFIFQYYREEENGRGNFPPRFSGLQFPNYSSELNVNALELDDSALYLCASRTWGRGNTIYFGEGSWLTVV.

The rearrangement joins TRBV9 to TRBJ2-2, with D hard to call. This CDR3 region has 14 residues. Deletions cut 0 bases from V and 4 bases from J, with 7 bases between. In germline, CDR1 is SGDLS, CDR2 YYNGEE. As DNA, the CDR3 is TGTGCCAGCAGCGTAGCGTTGGTCACCGGGGAGCTGTTTTTT. Its translation is CASSVALVTGELFF. Complete variable domain (other parts from reference TRBV9 and TRBJ2-2): DSGVTQTPKHLITATGQRVTLRCSPRSGDLSVYWYQQSLDQGLQFLIQYYNGEERAKGNILERFSAQQFPDLHSELNLSSLELGDSALYFCASSVALVTGELFFGEGSRLTVL.

The rearrangement joins TRBV18 to TRBJ2-1; 8 bases map to TRBD1. Germline CDR1 and CDR2: KGHSH and LQKENI. Germline trimming cut 6 bases from V and 5 bases from J; bases unmatched to any gene: 12. The CDR3 spans 16 residues. CDR3 amino acids: CASSRGSRGQDNEQFF. CDR3 DNA: TGTGCCAGCTCTCGTGGCAGCAGGGGGCAGGACAATGAGCAGTTCTTC.

This chain uses TRBV11-2 with TRBJ2-3; either TRBD1 or TRBD2 may supply D (5 bases each). From germline, CDR1 is SGHAT and CDR2 FQNNGV. The length of the CDR3 is 14 residues. V was clipped by 4 bases and J by 2 bases, with 10 bases between them. CDR3 nucleotide sequence: TGTGCCAGCAGCTGGAGAGGGGTCACAGATACGCAGTATTTT. It encodes CASSWRGVTDTQYF.

The V gene is TRBV10-3, the J gene TRBJ1-2; TRBD1 matches 10 bases. Per the germline V gene, CDR1 is ENHRY and CDR2 is SYGVKD. The CDR3 is 16 residues long. The junction had 8 bases not matched to a gene; V was cut back by 4 bases and J by 3 bases. The CDR3: CAISGGQGTSYYGYTF. DNA for the CDR3: TGTGCCATCAGTGGGGGACAGGGGACGAGTTACTATGGCTACACCTTC.

This clone was seen more than once but under ten times. The V gene is TRBV7-9, the J gene TRBJ2-5, with 9 bases fitting TRBD1. V lost 3 bases to trimming and J lost 5 bases; unmatched junction nucleotides: 13. Germline assignment: CDR1 SEHNR and CDR2 FQNEAQ (reference sequence). The CDR3 runs 17 residues. In DNA form, the CDR3 reads TGTGCCAGCAGCTTGGGGGTACAGGGGGCTGGAAAGGAGACCCAGTACTTC. It is translated as CASSLGVQGAGKETQYF. The full variable domain, in which reference TRBV7-9 and TRBJ2-5 provide the parts outside the CDR3, is DTGVSQNPRHKITKRGQNVTFRCDPISEHNRLYWYRQTLGQGPEFLTYFQNEAQLEKSRLLSDRFSAERPKGSFSTLEIQRTEQGDSAMYLCASSLGVQGAGKETQYFGPGTRLLVL.

The CDR3 loop reads CSVESVASSYNEQFF. The CDR3 DNA sequence: TGCAGCGTTGAATCGGTTGCGAGCTCCTACAATGAGCAGTTCTTC. The chain links TRBV29-1 to TRBJ2-1, with D hard to call. The CDR3 totals 15 residues. V was trimmed by 2 bases and J by 0 bases, leaving 11 bases between them. The V gene's germline CDR1 is SQVTM and CDR2 ANQGSEA.